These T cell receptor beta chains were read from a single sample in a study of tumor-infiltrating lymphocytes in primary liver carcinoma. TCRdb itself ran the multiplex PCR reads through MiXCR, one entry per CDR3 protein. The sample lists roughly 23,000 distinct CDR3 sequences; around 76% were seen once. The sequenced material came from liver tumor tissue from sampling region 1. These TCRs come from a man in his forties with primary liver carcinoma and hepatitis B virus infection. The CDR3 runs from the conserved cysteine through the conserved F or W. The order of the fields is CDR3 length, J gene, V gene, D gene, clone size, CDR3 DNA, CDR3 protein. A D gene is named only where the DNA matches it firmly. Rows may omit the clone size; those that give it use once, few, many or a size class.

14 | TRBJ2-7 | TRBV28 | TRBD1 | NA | TGTGCCACCATTCGGACAGGTGGCTCCTACGAGCACTACTTC | CATIRTGGSYEHYF
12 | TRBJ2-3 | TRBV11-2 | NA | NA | TGTGCCAACGGCGCTAGCACAGATACGCAGTATTTT | CANGASTDTQYF
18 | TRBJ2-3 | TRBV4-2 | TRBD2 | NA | TGTGCCAGCAGCCAAGGAGGACTAGCAGGAGGTTCCATAGATACGCAGTATTTT | CASSQGGLAGGSIDTQYF
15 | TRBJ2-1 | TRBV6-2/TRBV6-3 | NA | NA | TGTGTCAGCAGCTTAATCCCAAGCTCCTACAATGAGCAGTTCTTT | CVSSLIPSSYNEQFF
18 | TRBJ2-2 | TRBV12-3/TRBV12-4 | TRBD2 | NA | TGTACCATCTCCCCCCACACTAGCGAGAGAGGATTTGTCGGGGAGTTGTTTTTT | CTISPHTSERGFVGELFF
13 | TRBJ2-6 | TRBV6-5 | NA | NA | TGTGTCAGCACCGAGCGGAGGGCCAACGTCCTGACTTTC | CVSTERRANVLTF
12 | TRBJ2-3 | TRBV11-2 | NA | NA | TGTGCCAGCAGCGAATCCGCAGATACGCGGTATTTT | CASSESADTRYF
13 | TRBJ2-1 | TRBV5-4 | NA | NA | TGTGCCAGCAGCTTGGTACTCGACAATGAGCAGTTTTTC | CASSLVLDNEQFF
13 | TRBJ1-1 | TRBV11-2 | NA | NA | TGTGCCAGCAGCTTAGTGCCAGGGACCGAAGTTTTCTTT | CASSLVPGTEVFF
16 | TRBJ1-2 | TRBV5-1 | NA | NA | TGCGCCAGCAGCTTGGCTCTAAGCAACTACGGACGTGGCTACACCTTC | CASSLALSNYGRGYTF
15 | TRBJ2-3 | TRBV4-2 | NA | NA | TGTGCCAGCAGTCAAGGGAAGGGGGTGACAGATACGCAGTATTTT | CASSQGKGVTDTQYF
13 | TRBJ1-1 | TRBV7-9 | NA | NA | TGTGCCAGCAGCTCTCTGGTGAACACTGGAGCTTTCTTC | CASSSLVNTGAFF
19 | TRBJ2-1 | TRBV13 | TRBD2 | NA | TGTGCCAGCAGCCCCACGACCGGGACTAGCGCCCGAAACGTGAATGACCAGTTCTTC | CASSPTTGTSARNVNDQFF
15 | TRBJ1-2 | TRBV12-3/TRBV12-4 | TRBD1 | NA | TGTGCCAGCGGTTTGGGGACAGGGGGAGGGTATGGATACATCTTC | CASGLGTGGGYGYIF
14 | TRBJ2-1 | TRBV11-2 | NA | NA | TGTGCGAGCAGCTTACACCGGCTAGTTGGTGAGCAGTTCTTC | CASSLHRLVGEQFF
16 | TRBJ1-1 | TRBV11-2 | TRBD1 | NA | TGTGCCAACAGCCCATCCAGGGGGTTAGTGAGCACTGAAGCTTTCTTT | CANSPSRGLVSTEAFF
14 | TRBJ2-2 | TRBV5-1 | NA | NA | TGCACCAGCTTGGAGGAAGCGGCCACCGGGGAGCTGTTTTTT | CTSLEEAATGELFF
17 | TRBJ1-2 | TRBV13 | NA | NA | TGTGCCAGTAGCCTCAGCGTCCTAGGGGGTGGTGACTATGGCTACACCTTC | CASSLSVLGGGDYGYTF
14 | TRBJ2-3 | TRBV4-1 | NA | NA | TGCGACAGCAGCCAAGTCGCAAGGGGGGATACGCAGTATTTT | CDSSQVARGDTQYF
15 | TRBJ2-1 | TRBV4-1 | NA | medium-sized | TGCGCCAGCAGCCAAGGTCCTAGCTCCTACAATGAGCAGTTCTTC | CASSQGPSSYNEQFF
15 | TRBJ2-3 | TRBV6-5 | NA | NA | TGTGTCAGCAGTTACGGGCAGGGGGCGGGAGATACGCAGTATTTC | CVSSYGQGAGDTQYF
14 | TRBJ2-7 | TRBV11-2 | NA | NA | TGTGCCAGCAGCTTAACCGACGGAGCCTACGAGTGGTACTTC | CASSLTDGAYEWYF
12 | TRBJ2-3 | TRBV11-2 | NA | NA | TGTGCCAGTAGCAAATCCACGGATACGCGGTATTTT | CASSKSTDTRYF
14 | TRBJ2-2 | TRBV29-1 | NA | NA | TGCAGCGTTGTCCGGTCAGCGAACACCGGGAAGCTGTTTTTT | CSVVRSANTGKLFF
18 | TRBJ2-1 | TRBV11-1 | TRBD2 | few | TGTGCCAGCAGCTTAAGGGCACTAGCGGGAGGTTCTTACGATGAGCAGTTCTTC | CASSLRALAGGSYDEQFF
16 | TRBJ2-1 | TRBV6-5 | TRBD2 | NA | TGTGCCAGCAGTAACTACGGGACTAGCTACTACAATGAGCAGTTCTTC | CASSNYGTSYYNEQFF
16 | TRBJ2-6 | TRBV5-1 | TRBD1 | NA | TGCACCAGCAACTGGGGACAGAACTCTGAGGCCAACGTCCTGACTTTC | CTSNWGQNSEANVLTF
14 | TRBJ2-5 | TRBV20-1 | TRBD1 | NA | TGCAGTACTAAGAGGACAGGGCACCAAGAGACCCATTACTTC | CSTKRTGHQETHYF
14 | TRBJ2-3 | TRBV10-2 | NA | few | TGCGCCAGTAGGGACCTGAAGGGCATAGATACGCAGTATTTT | CASRDLKGIDTQYF
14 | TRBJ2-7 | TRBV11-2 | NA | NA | TGTGCCAGCTTAGAGTCCGGGATCTCTGGCGAGCAGTACTTC | CASLESGISGEQYF
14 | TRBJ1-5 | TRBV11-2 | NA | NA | TGTGCCAGCAGCTTAAGGACGCTCGGTGAGCCCCAACATTTT | CASSLRTLGEPQHF
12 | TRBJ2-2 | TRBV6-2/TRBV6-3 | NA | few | TGTGCCAGCTCTATAGGGACCGGGGAGCTGTTTTTT | CASSIGTGELFF
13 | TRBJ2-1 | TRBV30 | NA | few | TGTGCCTGGACTCCAGCGACTTACGATAAGCAGTTCTTC | CAWTPATYDKQFF
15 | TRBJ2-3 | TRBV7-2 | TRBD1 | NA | TGTGCCAGCAGCCCATGGGACAGGGGGACAGATACGCAGTATTTT | CASSPWDRGTDTQYF
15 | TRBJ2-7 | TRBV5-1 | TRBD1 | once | TGCGCTAGCAGACGGGGACAGGGGGTTGCCAACGAGCAGTACTTC | CASRRGQGVANEQYF
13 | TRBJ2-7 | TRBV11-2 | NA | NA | TGTGCCAGCGGCCCCACCTGGGGCTACGAGCAGTACTTC | CASGPTWGYEQYF
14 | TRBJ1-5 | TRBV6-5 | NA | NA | TGTGCCAGCAAGGGGGGGGGTCGCAACAAGCCCCAACATTTT | CASKGGGRNKPQHF
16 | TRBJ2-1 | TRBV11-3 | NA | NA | TGTGCCAGCAGTTTAGAGGGTGGAGCGGGCTACAATGACCAGTTCTTC | CASSLEGGAGYNDQFF
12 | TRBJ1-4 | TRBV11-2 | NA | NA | TGCGCCACCGGACAGAATAACGAAGAACTGTTTTTT | CATGQNNEELFF
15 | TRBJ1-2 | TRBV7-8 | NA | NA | TGTGCCAGCAGCTTAGTGCGAGCAGGGGACGGAGGCTACACCTTC | CASSLVRAGDGGYTF
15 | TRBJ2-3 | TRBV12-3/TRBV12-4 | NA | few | TGTGCCGGCAGTTTATTTGACTCCTCCACAGATACGCAGTATTTC | CAGSLFDSSTDTQYF
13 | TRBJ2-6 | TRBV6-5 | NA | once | TGCGCCAGCACCGAGTGGGGGGTCAACGTCCTGATTTTC | CASTEWGVNVLIF
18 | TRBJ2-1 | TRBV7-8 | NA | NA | TGTGCCAGCAGCCTGCTTGGAGGCTCAGTGGTCTCCTACAACGAGCAGTTCTTC | CASSLLGGSVVSYNEQFF
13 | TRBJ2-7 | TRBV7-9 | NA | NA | TGTTCCAGCGGCCCAGGACTTACCTACGAGCAGTACTTC | CSSGPGLTYEQYF
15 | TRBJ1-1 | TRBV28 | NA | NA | TGTGCCAGCAGTTTAGAGATAGGGAGCGGTACTGAAGCTCTCTTT | CASSLEIGSGTEALF
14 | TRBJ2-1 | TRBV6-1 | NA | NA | TGTGCCAGCAGTAACCCAGGAGAGGGCAATGAGCAGTTCTTC | CASSNPGEGNEQFF
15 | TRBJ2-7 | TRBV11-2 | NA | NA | TGTGCCAGCAGCTTAGATACGGGGGAATGGCACGAGCAGTACTTC | CASSLDTGEWHEQYF
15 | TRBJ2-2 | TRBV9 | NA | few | TGTGCCAGCAGCCGTGAGCCCCGAGGGACCGGGGAGCTGTTTTTT | CASSREPRGTGELFF